Below, one TCR beta chain is given with its context. Its antigen is not known. Germline CDR1 KGHDR, CDR2 SFDVKD. This CDR3 is built from 13 residues. J was trimmed by 14 bases and V by 3 bases; bases with no gene match: 6. This entry comes from a study of Ad26.COV2.S vaccination and SARS-CoV-2 variants. As for the study in general: Intramuscular Ad26.COV2.S at 5x10^10 or 1x10^11 viral particles. Whole-study findings and limits: Non-spike TCR breadth was similar in vaccine and placebo recipients. Greater spike-specific TCR breadth was seen in vaccine recipients than in placebo recipients.

Generated by immunoSEQ multiplex PCR, the TCRdb table keeps only in-frame clones and is missing some. The table shows hundreds of thousands of clones, with around 92% occurring only once. As to treatment: some 19 received Ad26.COV2.S at low or high dose, single or two shots; about 5 received placebo; per-sample allocation not given. Day 63 following the first vaccine or placebo injection was when the samples were taken. This vaccine is an Ad26 vector that expresses the Wuhan-strain SARS-CoV-2 spike. The sample consisted of peripheral blood, taken in a trial of Ad26.COV2.S vaccine versus placebo. The TCR comes from a person aged 18 to 59 who received the Ad26.COV2.S COVID-19 vaccine or a placebo. The chain has TRBV24-1 and TRBJ2-1; the match to TRBD2 covers 10 bases. In DNA, the CDR3 is TGTGCCACCAGTGATATCGGACTAGCGGTGAAGTTCTTC. Translating gives CATSDIGLAVKFF.